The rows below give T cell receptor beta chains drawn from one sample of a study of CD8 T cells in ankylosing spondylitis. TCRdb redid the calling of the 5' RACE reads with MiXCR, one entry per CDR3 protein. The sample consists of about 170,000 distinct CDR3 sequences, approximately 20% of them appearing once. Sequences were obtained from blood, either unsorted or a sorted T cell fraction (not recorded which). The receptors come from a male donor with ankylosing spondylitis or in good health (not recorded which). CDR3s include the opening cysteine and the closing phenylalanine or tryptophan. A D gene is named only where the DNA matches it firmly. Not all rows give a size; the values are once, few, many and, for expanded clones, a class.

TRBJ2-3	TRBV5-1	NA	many	TGCGCCAGCAGCTCTCTCGGCCCCGATACGCAGTATTTT	CASSSLGPDTQYF
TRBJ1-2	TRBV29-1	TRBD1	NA	TGCAGCGTTGAAGGGGGACAGATCTATGGCTACACCTTC	CSVEGGQIYGYTF
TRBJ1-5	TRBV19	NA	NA	TGTGCCAGTAGTATCCCGGACCCACATCAGCCCCAGCATTTT	CASSIPDPHQPQHF
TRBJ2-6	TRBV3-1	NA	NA	TGTGCCAGCAGTGACAGCTACTCTGGGGCCAACGTCCTGACTTTC	CASSDSYSGANVLTF
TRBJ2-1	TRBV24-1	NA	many	TGTGCCACCAGTGAGTCGAATCAGGACGCCTCCTACAATGAGCAGTTCTTC	CATSESNQDASYNEQFF
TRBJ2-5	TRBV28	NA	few	TGTGCCAGCAGTTTGCAGCATAGCCGGGAGACCCAGTACTTC	CASSLQHSRETQYF
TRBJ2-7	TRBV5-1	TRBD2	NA	TGCGCCAGCAGCTTGGGTGCGGGAGGCGCCTACGAGCAGTACTTC	CASSLGAGGAYEQYF
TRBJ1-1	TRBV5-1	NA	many	TGCGCCAGCAGCTTGAACCCCTCTCGATTTACGGAGAACACTGAAGCTTTCTTT	CASSLNPSRFTENTEAFF
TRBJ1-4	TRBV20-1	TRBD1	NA	TGCAGTGCTAGAGATCTGAAGGGGGCACCGAATGAAAAACTGTTTTTT	CSARDLKGAPNEKLFF
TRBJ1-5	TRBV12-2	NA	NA	TGTGCAAGTCGCTTATCGGTTCGTCAGCCCCAGCATTTT	CASRLSVRQPQHF
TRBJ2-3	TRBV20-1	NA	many	TGCAGTGCTAGAGGCGAATCGGATACGCAGTATTTT	CSARGESDTQYF
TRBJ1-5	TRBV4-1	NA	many	TGCGCCAGCAGCCAAGTAGCTGTTCAAGTCAATCAGCCCCAGCATTTT	CASSQVAVQVNQPQHF
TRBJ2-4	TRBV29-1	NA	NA	TGCAACGCCTCGGCTCCAGGGAACATTCAGTACTTC	CNASAPGNIQYF
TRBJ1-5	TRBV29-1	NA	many	TGCAGCGTTGGAAACAATACGCAGGATCAGCCCCAGCATTTT	CSVGNNTQDQPQHF
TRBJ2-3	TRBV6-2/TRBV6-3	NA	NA	TGTGCCAGCAGTTACTTCGCATTGGGGGCACTTACGCAGTATTTT	CASSYFALGALTQYF
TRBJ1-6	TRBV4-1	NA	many	TGCGCCAGCAGCCAGAACCCTAATAATTCACCCCTCCACTTT	CASSQNPNNSPLHF
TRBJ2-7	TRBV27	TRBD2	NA	TGTGCCAGCAGTGCTTCAGGCGGGGGACTTTCCTACGAGCAGTACTTC	CASSASGGGLSYEQYF
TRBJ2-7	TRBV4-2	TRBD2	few	TGTGCCAGCAGCCAACGTGGCGGGAGCTACGAGCAGTACTTC	CASSQRGGSYEQYF
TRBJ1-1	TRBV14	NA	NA	TGTGCCAGCAGCCAAGCCGGGTCTGAAGCTTTCTTT	CASSQAGSEAFF
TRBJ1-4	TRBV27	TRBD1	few	TGTGCCAGCCGAAGGACAGGGGACGAAAAACTGTTTTTT	CASRRTGDEKLFF
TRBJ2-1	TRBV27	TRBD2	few	TGTGCCAGCCGTGGTGGGGGACTAGCGGAGCCACCCCTCTACAATGAGCAGTTCTTC	CASRGGGLAEPPLYNEQFF
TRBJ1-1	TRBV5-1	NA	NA	TGCGCCAGCAGCTTGGGGCGGGCTTTTGCTGAAGCTTTCTTT	CASSLGRAFAEAFF
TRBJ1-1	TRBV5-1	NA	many	TGCGCCAGCAGCTGGAGGGGTGAAGCTTTCTTT	CASSWRGEAFF
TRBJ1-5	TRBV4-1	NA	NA	TGCGCCAGCAGCCAGTTAATGACAGTCTATCAGCCCCAGCATTTT	CASSQLMTVYQPQHF
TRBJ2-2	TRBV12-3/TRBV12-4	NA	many	TGTGCCAGCAGCCTGACTAGTGGCCTGGGCACCGGGGAGCTGTTTTTT	CASSLTSGLGTGELFF
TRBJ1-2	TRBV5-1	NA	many	TGCGCCAGCAGCCCTCTCGGGACACCCAACTATGGCTACACCTTC	CASSPLGTPNYGYTF
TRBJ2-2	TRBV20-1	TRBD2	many	TGCAGTGCAACGGGACTAGCGGGAAACACCGGGGAGCTGTTTTTT	CSATGLAGNTGELFF
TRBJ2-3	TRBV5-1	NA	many	TGCGCCAGCAGCTTGGTTTCGCGGGACACAGATACGCAGTATTTT	CASSLVSRDTDTQYF
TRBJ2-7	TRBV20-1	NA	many	TGCAGTGCTTCCGGGCTTACCTTCTACGAGCAGTACTTC	CSASGLTFYEQYF
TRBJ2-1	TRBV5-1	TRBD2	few	TGCGCCAGCAGCTACGTAGCGGGAGCGGACAATGAGCAGTTCTTC	CASSYVAGADNEQFF
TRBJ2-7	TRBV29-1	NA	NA	TGCAGCGTTGAAGAAGAGGGTGGGCCCTACGAGCAGTACTTC	CSVEEEGGPYEQYF
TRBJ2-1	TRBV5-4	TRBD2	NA	TGTGCCAGCAGGCGAGCGGGGGGCCCCTCCTACAATGAGCAGTTCTTC	CASRRAGGPSYNEQFF
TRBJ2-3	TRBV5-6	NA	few	TGTGCCAGCAGCTTCCGAGAGGCGGATACGCAGTATTTT	CASSFREADTQYF
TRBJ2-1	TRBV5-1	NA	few	TGCGCCAGCAGCGCGAGCTCCTACAATGAGCAGTTCTTC	CASSASSYNEQFF
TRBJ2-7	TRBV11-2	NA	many	TGTGCCATCGTTGGGTATTCCTACGAGCAGTACTTC	CAIVGYSYEQYF
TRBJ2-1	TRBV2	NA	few	TGTGCCAGCAGACTTGACCAATCCCCCTACAATGAGCAGTTCTTC	CASRLDQSPYNEQFF
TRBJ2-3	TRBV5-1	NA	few	TGCGCCAGCCACCTCGGTACGGTGAGCACAGATACGCAGTATTTT	CASHLGTVSTDTQYF
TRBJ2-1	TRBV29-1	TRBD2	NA	TGCAGCGTTGAGCCTAGCGGGAGCGAGCAGTTCTTC	CSVEPSGSEQFF
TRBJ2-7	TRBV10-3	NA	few	TGTGCCTCAAGCCCCAGGGGCGCTGGGTACGAGCAGTACTTC	CASSPRGAGYEQYF
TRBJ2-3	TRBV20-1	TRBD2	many	TGCAGTGCTGTTCGACTAGCGGGAGGTCCAGATACGCAGTATTTT	CSAVRLAGGPDTQYF
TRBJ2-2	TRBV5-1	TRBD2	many	TGCGCCAGCAGCTTGACTAGCGGGAACACCGGGGAGCTGTTTTTT	CASSLTSGNTGELFF
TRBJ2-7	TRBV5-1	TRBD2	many	TGCGCCAGCAGCTTGGAGGTAGCGGGAGAGCCCGAGCAGTACTTC	CASSLEVAGEPEQYF
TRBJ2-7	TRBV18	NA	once	TGTGCCAGCTCGCCTCCCGACGGTGAGCAGTACTTC	CASSPPDGEQYF
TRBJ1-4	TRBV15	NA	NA	TGTGCCACCAGCAGAGAGGGCGGGGATGAAAAACTGTTTTTT	CATSREGGDEKLFF
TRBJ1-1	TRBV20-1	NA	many	TGCAGTGGGATTCAGGGGTTCGCTTTCTTT	CSGIQGFAFF